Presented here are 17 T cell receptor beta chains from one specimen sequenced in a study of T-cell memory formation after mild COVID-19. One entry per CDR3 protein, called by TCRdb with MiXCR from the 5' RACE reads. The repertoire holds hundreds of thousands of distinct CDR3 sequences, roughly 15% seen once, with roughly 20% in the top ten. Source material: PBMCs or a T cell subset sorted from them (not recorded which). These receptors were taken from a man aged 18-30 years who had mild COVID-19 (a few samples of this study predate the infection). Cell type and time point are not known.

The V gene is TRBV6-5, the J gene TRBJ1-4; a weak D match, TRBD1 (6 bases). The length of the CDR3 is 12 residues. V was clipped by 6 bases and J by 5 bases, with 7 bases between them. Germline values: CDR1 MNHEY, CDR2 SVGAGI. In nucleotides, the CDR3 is TGTGCCAGCAGACAGGGAAATGAAAAACTGTTTTTT. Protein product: CASRQGNEKLFF.

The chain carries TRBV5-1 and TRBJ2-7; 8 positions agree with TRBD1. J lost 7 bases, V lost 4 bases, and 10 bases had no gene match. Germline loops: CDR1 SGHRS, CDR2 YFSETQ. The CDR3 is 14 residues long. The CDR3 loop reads CASSPGGRGREQYF. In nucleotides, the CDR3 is TGCGCCAGCAGCCCTGGCGGCAGGGGGCGAGAGCAGTACTTC.

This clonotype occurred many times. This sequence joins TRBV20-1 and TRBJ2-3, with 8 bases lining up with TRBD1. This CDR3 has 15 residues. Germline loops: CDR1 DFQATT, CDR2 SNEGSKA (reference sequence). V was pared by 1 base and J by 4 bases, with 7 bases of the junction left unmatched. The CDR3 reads CSARGGQGAPDTQYF. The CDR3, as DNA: TGCAGTGCTAGAGGAGGACAGGGCGCGCCAGATACGCAGTATTTT.

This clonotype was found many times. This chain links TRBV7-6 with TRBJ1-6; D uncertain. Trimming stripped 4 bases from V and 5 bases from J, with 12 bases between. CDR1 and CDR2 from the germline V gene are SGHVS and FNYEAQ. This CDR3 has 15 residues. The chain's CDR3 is CASSSLGRDNSPLHF. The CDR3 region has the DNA TGTGCCAGCAGCTCCTTGGGGAGGGATAATTCACCCCTCCACTTT.

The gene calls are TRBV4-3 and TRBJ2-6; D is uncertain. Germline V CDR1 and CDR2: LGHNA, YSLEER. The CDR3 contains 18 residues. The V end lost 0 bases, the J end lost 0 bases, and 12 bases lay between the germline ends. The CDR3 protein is CASSQEVSKSSGANVLTF. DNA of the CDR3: TGCGCCAGCAGCCAAGAAGTCAGCAAAAGCTCTGGGGCCAACGTCCTGACTTTC.

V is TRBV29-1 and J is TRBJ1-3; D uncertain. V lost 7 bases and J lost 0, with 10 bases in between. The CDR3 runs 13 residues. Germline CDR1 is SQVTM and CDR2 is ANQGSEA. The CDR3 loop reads CSAPGSSGNTIYF. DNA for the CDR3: TGCAGCGCCCCTGGGAGCTCTGGAAACACCATATATTTT.

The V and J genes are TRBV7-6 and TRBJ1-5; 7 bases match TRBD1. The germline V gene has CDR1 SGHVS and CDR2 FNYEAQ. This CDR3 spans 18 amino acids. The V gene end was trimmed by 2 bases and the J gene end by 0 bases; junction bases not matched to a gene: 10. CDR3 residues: CASSLLGGGAGSNQPQHF. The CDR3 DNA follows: TGTGCCAGCAGCTTATTAGGAGGGGGCGCGGGTAGCAATCAGCCCCAGCATTTT.

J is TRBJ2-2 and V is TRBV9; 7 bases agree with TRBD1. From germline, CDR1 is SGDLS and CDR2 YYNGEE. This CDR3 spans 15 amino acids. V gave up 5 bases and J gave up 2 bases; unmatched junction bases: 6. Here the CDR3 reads CASRAGTANTGELFF. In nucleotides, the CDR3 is TGTGCCAGCAGGGCCGGGACAGCTAACACCGGGGAGCTGTTTTTT.

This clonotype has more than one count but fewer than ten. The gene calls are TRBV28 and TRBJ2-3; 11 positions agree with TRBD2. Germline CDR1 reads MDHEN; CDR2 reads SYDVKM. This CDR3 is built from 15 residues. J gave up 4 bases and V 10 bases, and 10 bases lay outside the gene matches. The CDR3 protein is CATLAGGLGADTQYF. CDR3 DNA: TGTGCCACCCTAGCGGGGGGTCTGGGAGCAGATACGCAGTATTTT.

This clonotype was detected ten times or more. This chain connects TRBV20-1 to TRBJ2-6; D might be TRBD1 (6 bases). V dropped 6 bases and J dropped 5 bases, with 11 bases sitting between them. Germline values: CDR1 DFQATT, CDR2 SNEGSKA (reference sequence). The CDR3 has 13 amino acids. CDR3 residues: CSADSGRANVLTF. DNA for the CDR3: TGCAGTGCGGACAGTGGAAGGGCCAACGTCCTGACTTTC.

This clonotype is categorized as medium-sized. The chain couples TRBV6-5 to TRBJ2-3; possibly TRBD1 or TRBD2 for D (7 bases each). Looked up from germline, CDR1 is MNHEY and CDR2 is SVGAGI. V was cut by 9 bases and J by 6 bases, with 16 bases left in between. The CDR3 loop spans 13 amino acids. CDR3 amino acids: CASKTGRVDTQYF. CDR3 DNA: TGTGCCAGTAAGACAGGGAGGGTGGATACGCAGTATTTT.

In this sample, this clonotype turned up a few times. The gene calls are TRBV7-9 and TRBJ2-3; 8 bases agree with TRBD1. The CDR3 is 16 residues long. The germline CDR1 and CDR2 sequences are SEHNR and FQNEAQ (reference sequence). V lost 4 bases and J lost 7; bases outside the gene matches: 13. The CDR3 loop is CASSSLRDRYLNTQYF. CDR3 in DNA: TGTGCCAGCAGCTCTCTCCGGGACAGGTACCTGAATACGCAGTATTTT. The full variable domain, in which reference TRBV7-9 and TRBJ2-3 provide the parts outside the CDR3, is DTGVSQNPRHKITKRGQNVTFRCDPISEHNRLYWYRQTLGQGPEFLTYFQNEAQLEKSRLLSDRFSAERPKGSFSTLEIQRTEQGDSAMYLCASSSLRDRYLNTQYFGPGTRLTVL.

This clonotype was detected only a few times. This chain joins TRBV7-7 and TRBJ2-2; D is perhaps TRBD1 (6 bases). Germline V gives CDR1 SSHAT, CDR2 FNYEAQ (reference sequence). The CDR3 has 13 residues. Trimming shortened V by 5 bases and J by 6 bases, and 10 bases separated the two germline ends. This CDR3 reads CASSINRAGELFF. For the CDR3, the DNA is TGTGCCAGCAGCATTAACAGGGCCGGGGAGCTGTTTTTT.

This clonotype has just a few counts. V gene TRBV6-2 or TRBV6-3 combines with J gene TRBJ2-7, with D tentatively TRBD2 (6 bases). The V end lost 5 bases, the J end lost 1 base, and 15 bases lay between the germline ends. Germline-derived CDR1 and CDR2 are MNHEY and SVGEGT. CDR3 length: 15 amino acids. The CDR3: CASSLATLGSYEQYF. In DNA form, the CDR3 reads TGTGCCAGCAGTCTAGCGACCCTCGGGTCCTACGAGCAGTACTTC.

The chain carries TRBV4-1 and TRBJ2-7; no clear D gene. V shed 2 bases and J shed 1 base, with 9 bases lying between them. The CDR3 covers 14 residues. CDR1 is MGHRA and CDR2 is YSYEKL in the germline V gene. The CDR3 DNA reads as TGCGCCAGCAGCCAACCCCTTCGATCCTACGAGCAGTACTTC. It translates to CASSQPLRSYEQYF.

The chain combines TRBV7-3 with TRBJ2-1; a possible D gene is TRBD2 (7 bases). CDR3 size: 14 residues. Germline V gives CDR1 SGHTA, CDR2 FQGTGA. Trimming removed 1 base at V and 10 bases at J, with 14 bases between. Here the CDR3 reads CASSLNREGREQFF. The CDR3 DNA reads TGTGCCAGCAGCTTAAACAGGGAGGGCAGGGAGCAGTTCTTC.

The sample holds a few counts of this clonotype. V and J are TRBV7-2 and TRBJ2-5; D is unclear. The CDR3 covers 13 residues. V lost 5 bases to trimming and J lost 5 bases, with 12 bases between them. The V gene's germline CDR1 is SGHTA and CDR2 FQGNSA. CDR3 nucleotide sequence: TGTGCCAGCAGCCTCCCCGAGACGGAGACCCAGTACTTC. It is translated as CASSLPETETQYF.